A single sample is the source of the 3 T cell receptor beta chains below, sequenced in a study of Graves' ophthalmopathy and Graves' hyperthyroidism. TCR beta CDR3 regions were amplified from RNA transcripts. RT-PCR in the first round used HTBI primers; a second-round multiplex PCR followed. MiXCR, applied by TCRdb to the multiplex PCR reads, yields one record per CDR3 protein. The sample contains roughly 610,000 distinct CDR3 sequences, 22% of which appear only once. Sequenced material: peripheral blood. Receptors originate from a woman younger than 35 with stable Graves' hyperthyroidism. Some clones in this sample may be carry-over from other donors' samples.

This clonotype was observed many times. This sequence joins TRBV6-1 and TRBJ1-6; no clear D gene. The CDR3 has 14 amino acids. Germline V gives CDR1 MNHNS, CDR2 SASEGT. The germline V and J ends were trimmed by 8 bases and 0 bases, with 8 bases remaining between them. The DNA of the CDR3 is TGTGCCAGCGGAAGGGACTCCTATAATTCACCCCTCCACTTT. Translation: CASGRDSYNSPLHF.

This clonotype was detected ten times or more. The V and J genes are TRBV2 and TRBJ2-7; 9 bases are shared with TRBD1. This CDR3 contains 14 residues. The trim removed 10 bases at V and 3 bases at J, leaving 10 bases unmatched. Per the germline V gene, CDR1 is SNHLY and CDR2 is FYNNEI. The CDR3 loop is CATQTGTGFYEQYF. The CDR3, as DNA: TGTGCCACCCAGACCGGGACAGGGTTCTACGAGCAGTACTTC. Full variable domain (outside the CDR3, taken from reference TRBV2 and TRBJ2-7): EPEVTQTPSHQVTQMGQEVILRCVPISNHLYFYWYRQILGQKVEFLVSFYNNEISEKSEIFDDQFSVERPDGSNFTLKIRSTKLEDSAMYFCATQTGTGFYEQYFGPGTRLTVT.

As concerns this clonotype: Its ends do not fully match the called genes, so a read error is possible. This chain uses TRBV4-1 with TRBJ2-7, with unresolved D. This CDR3 contains 15 residues. CDR1 is MGHRA, CDR2 YSYEKL, per germline. CDR3 in amino acids: CANSLSGFSQYEQYF. CDR3 DNA sequence: TGCGCCAACAGCCTAAGTGGATTTAGCCAGTACGAGCAGTACTTC.